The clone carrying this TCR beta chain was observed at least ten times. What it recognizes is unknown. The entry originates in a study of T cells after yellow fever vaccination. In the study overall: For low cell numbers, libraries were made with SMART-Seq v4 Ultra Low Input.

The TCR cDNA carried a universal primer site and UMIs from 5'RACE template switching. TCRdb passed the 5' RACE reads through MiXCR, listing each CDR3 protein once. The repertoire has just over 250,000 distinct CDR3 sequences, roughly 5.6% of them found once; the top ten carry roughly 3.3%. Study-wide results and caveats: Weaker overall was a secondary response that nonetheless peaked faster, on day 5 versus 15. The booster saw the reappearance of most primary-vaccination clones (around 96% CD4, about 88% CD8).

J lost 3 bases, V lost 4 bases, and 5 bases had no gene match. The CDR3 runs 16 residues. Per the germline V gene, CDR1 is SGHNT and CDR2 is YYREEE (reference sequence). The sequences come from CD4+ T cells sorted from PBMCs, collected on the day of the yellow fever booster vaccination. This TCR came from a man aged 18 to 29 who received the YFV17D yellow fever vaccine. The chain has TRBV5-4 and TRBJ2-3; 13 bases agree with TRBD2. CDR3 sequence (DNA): TGTGCCAGCAGCAAACGGACTAGCGGGGGTACAGATACGCAGTATTTT. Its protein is CASSKRTSGGTDTQYF.